This T cell receptor beta chain is drawn from a study of response to subunit inactivated influenza vaccine (dated 2018 in TCRdb). As for the study more broadly: Deep quantitative T cell receptor repertoire profiling was used in the study to track responses to a trivalent subunit inactivated influenza vaccine. Summary of the overall study and its limitations: According to the authors, only a limited number of new T cells may be recruited by each seasonal influenza vaccination.

The time point label here, explained by the study, means: 40 to 45 days after influenza vaccine administration. Libraries were prepared through RT-PCR. The listed sequencing device is Illumina HiSeq 2500. TCRdb reprocessing: public reads trimmed at Q25 with fastp, clones called with MiXCR, in-frame beta chains kept. Rows matching on CDR3 protein sequence are summarized as one entry with the most common DNA and genes. The sample yields fewer than 700,000 distinct CDR3 sequences; roughly 13% were counted once. Of the sample, around 13% falls within the top ten clones. A few counts support this clonotype. No antigen is known for it. It has no much larger one-base neighbor in the sample; base qualities were not kept. The V and J ends are trimmed by 5 bases and 3 bases, leaving 13 bases between them. The CDR3 numbers 14 residues from cysteine through phenylalanine. The CDR3 DNA has 42 bases and is translated from base 1.

The source is a man aged 45-60 years who received an inactivated influenza vaccine. Donor details come from another sample of the same person, matched by shared clones. The sequenced sample was PBMCs from blood, obtained about 6 weeks after vaccination. Here the chain combines TRBV12-3 or TRBV12-4 and TRBJ2-5; the D assignment is uncertain and may be TRBD1 or TRBD2, with 5 bases supporting each. The DNA sequence follows: TGTGCCAGCAGTCCCCGGACACTAGAAGAGACCCAGTACTTC. Its protein product is CASSPRTLEETQYF.